This T cell receptor beta chain was recorded in a study of chemoradiotherapy in HPV16-positive cancers. Overall study results and limits: HPV-responsive T-cell expansion during chemoradiotherapy was linked to improved recurrence-free survival in HPV16-positive patients.

CDR3 length equals 16 residues. Losses at the gene ends were 4 bases for V and 8 bases for J; bases not matched to a gene: 15. Germline V lookup: CDR1 SGHTS, CDR2 YDEGEE. Details on this clone: The antigen remains undetermined.

Using immunoSEQ multiplex PCR, the repertoire was profiled, and TCRdb retains in-frame clones only, with some absent. The repertoire has roughly 2,000 clones, more than 80% of them found once; the top ten carry about 3%. Over chemoradiotherapy, repertoires were sampled more than once. This receptor was obtained from a human donor with HPV-associated anogenital cancer. Sample: tumor tissue, taken from a patient who underwent chemoradiotherapy. This chain connects TRBV5-8 to TRBJ2-1; 7 bases are shared with TRBD2. In nucleotides, the CDR3 is TGTGCCAGCAGCCCTGGCTTTGGGGAGGGTGGCCATGAGCAGTTCTTC. It yields the protein CASSPGFGEGGHEQFF. Supplemented by reference TRBV5-8 and TRBJ2-1, the full variable domain reads EAGVTQSPTHLIKTRGQQATLRCSPISGHTSVYWYQQALGLGLQFLLWYDEGEERNRGNFPPRFSGRQFPNYSSELNVNALELEDSALYLCASSPGFGEGGHEQFFGPGTRLTVL.